The clone carrying this T cell receptor (beta chain) has at least ten counts. The antigen remains undetermined. Time point here: blood at routine non-recurrence follow-up after resection. Unsorted whole RNA from tumor, nontumor lung or frozen PBMC underwent sequencing. Trimming left V 6 bases short and J 0 bases short, with 11 bases between. The germline V gene has CDR1 MDHEN and CDR2 SYDVKM. This CDR3 is 14 amino acids long. The study tagged each TCR cDNA molecule with a unique molecular identifier. TCRdb analysed the 5' RACE reads with MiXCR anew, one entry per CDR3 protein. Of roughly 120,000 distinct CDR3 sequences in the sample, over 9% were seen once. This sample was included in a study of spatial heterogeneity in lung cancer. Study details: The roughly 66 donors had untreated early-stage non-small cell lung cancer. The follow-up PBMC samples were sequenced whenever they were available. The median time to follow-up was two to three years after resection.

Points from the study as a whole: Blood contained ubiquitous expanded tumor TCRs more at resection than at follow-up.

The TCR was taken from a male donor with early-stage non-small cell lung cancer. V and J are TRBV28 and TRBJ1-1, with D maybe TRBD1 (5 bases). Sequenced here: PBMCs, sampled at follow-up. The CDR3 sequence: CASRTGDLNTEAFF. In nucleotides, the CDR3 is TGTGCCAGCAGAACTGGGGACTTGAACACTGAAGCTTTCTTT.